This T cell receptor (beta chain) was profiled in a study of blood T cell repertoires in COVID-19. Across the whole study: Sites in the United States, Italy and Spain provided acute and convalescent COVID-19 samples.

Original processing methods: Reference gene primer amplification yielded estimated nucleated cell counts. Clones were read by immunoSEQ multiplex PCR, and TCRdb kept only the in-frame ones, dropping some. The V and J calls and clone size come from that table; D and trimming were worked out from the DNA. This sample has about 300,000 clones, with about nine tenths found just once. Germline V lookup: CDR1 LGHNA, CDR2 YSLEER. V shed 0 bases and J shed 7 bases, with 13 bases lying between them. The CDR3 spans 15 residues. Participants spanned ages roughly 18 to 95 years and resided in fewer than 30 US areas. Donors of Cohort 3 who recovered were those that had two negative PCRs, clearance, or symptom resolution.

The sequencing input was PBMCs or T cells enriched from blood (not recorded which). The V gene is TRBV4-3, the J gene TRBJ1-5; D remains ambiguous. The sequence derives from a woman between 40 and 55 years old who had recovered from COVID-19. The CDR3 DNA follows: TGCGCCAGCAGCCAAGAGTATTGGAGTGGGCAGCCCCAGCATTTT. Translated: CASSQEYWSGQPQHF.